The 19 T cell receptor beta chains listed next were all sequenced from one sample in a study of cytomegalovirus exposure and HLA in healthy donors. PCR employed 60 Vbeta and 13 Jbeta primers. TCRdb's copy holds only in-frame clones and misses some; the assay was immunoSEQ multiplex PCR. The sample records tens of thousands of clones, around three fifths being singletons. Input material: PBMCs. These receptors originate from a man aged 30-40 years in good health and CMV-seronegative.

This clone was detected a few times. The V and J genes are TRBV4-2 and TRBJ1-2; 7 positions agree with TRBD1. CDR3 size: 15 residues. V shed 0 bases and J 8 bases; nucleotides not matched to a gene: 9. Germline V gene sequence: CDR1 LGHNA, CDR2 YNFKEQ. CDR3 sequence (DNA): TGTGCCAGCAGCCAAGATCTAGACAGGGTAGGGGGCTACACCTTC. It is translated as CASSQDLDRVGGYTF.

This chain links TRBV6-5 with TRBJ2-5; 10 bases agree with TRBD2. The V gene end was trimmed by 4 bases and the J gene end by 3 bases; junction bases not matched to a gene: 5. This CDR3 contains 15 residues. The germline V gene encodes CDR1 MNHEY and CDR2 SVGAGI. This CDR3 reads CASSSRTSGKETQYF. The CDR3 nucleotides are TGTGCCAGCAGTTCACGGACTAGCGGAAAAGAGACCCAGTACTTC.

The chain uses TRBV25-1 and TRBJ1-1; TRBD1 is a possible D gene (5 bases). This CDR3 is 14 amino acids long. Germline assignment: CDR1 MGHDK and CDR2 SYGVNS. Trimming took off 4 bases at V and 4 bases at J, with 13 bases between the two ends. The CDR3 spells CASSVRAGGTEAFF. The CDR3 coding sequence is TGTGCCAGCAGTGTTCGGGCCGGGGGCACTGAAGCTTTCTTT.

The CDR3 bases are TGCAGCGTGTACGGGCGGGTGAACACTGAAGCTTTCTTT. This gives the protein CSVYGRVNTEAFF. The V and J genes are TRBV29-1 and TRBJ1-1; D gene ambiguous. The CDR3 has 13 amino acids. Trimming stripped 6 bases from V and 0 bases from J, with 11 bases between. Germline lookup yields CDR1 SQVTM and CDR2 ANQGSEA.

This chain connects TRBV10-3 to TRBJ2-2; TRBD1 aligns across 8 bases. V lost 6 bases to trimming and J lost 3 bases; unmatched junction nucleotides: 6. Germline V CDR1 and CDR2: ENHRY, SYGVKD. The CDR3 is 15 amino acids. CDR3 DNA: TGTGCCATCAGCAGGGACAGGCAGGACACCGGGGAGCTGTTTTTT. This codes for CAISRDRQDTGELFF.

V usage is TRBV5-4 and J usage is TRBJ1-6; 8 bases are shared with TRBD1. This CDR3 has 15 residues. Germline V gene data show CDR1 as SGHNT and CDR2 as YYREEE (reference sequence). Trimming at V came to 0 bases and at J to 7 bases, leaving 3 bases not matched to a gene. The CDR3 is CASSLAGTGNSPLHF. CDR3 nucleotide sequence: TGTGCCAGCAGCTTGGCCGGGACAGGCAATTCACCCCTCCACTTT.

The chain links TRBV30 to TRBJ1-2; D not resolved. Germline V gene lookup returns CDR1 GTSNPN and CDR2 SVGIG (reference sequence). CDR3 size: 13 residues. Trimming removed 3 bases from V and 1 base from J, with 9 bases in between. The CDR3 DNA sequence: TGTGCCTGGAGCCAGCTAGATAACTATGGCTACACCTTC. It codes for CAWSQLDNYGYTF.

This clone was detected only a few times. The chain is built from TRBV9 and TRBJ2-7; 7 bases line up with TRBD1. The trim removed 0 bases at V and 4 bases at J, leaving 4 bases unmatched. Germline CDR1 SGDLS, CDR2 YYNGEE. The CDR3 extends over 14 amino acids. CDR3 DNA sequence: TGTGCCAGCAGCGTAGATGGGACAGAGTACGAGCAGTACTTC. The encoded protein is CASSVDGTEYEQYF.

V usage is TRBV7-6 and J usage is TRBJ2-2, with no clear D. This CDR3 comprises 13 residues. The V and J ends lost 2 bases and 5 bases respectively, with 6 bases between them. Germline V gene data show CDR1 as SGHVS and CDR2 as FNYEAQ. CDR3 sequence reads: CASSLRQTGELFF. The CDR3 DNA follows: TGTGCCAGCAGCTTACGACAAACCGGGGAGCTGTTTTTT.

The rearrangement links TRBV7-9 to TRBJ2-5, with TRBD1 matching 8 bases. V lost 5 bases, J lost 5 bases, and 10 bases stayed unmatched. The CDR3 covers 15 residues. Germline assignment: CDR1 SEHNR and CDR2 FQNEAQ (reference sequence). CDR3 sequence: CASSRIDRGGETQYF. The CDR3 DNA reads as TGTGCCAGCAGCCGCATCGACAGGGGCGGCGAGACCCAGTACTTC.

This chain connects TRBV5-5 to TRBJ1-1; D perhaps matches TRBD1 (5 bases). Between the trimmed V and J ends, which lost 0 bases and 1 base, there was a span of 7 bases. Per germline, CDR1 SGHKS and CDR2 YYEKEE (reference sequence). This CDR3 has 14 amino acids. This chain's CDR3 is CASSLGQSNTEAFF. The DNA of the CDR3 is TGTGCCAGCAGCTTGGGACAGTCGAACACTGAAGCTTTCTTT.

J is TRBJ2-3 and V is TRBV11-2; 8 bases map to TRBD2. V was clipped by 1 base and J by 3 bases; unmatched bases: 6. This CDR3 comprises 16 residues. Per the germline V gene, CDR1 is SGHAT and CDR2 is FQNNGV. The chain's CDR3 is CASSLVPAGGTDTQYF. The DNA for the CDR3 is TGTGCCAGCAGCTTAGTTCCCGCGGGGGGAACAGATACGCAGTATTTT.

The chain uses TRBV9 and TRBJ1-2, with TRBD1 matching 11 bases. Germline V gives CDR1 SGDLS, CDR2 YYNGEE. The ends lost 4 bases at V and 7 bases at J; junction bases unmatched: 6. The CDR3 runs to 14 residues. CDR3 loop: CASSSFGTGGGYTF. For the CDR3, the DNA is TGTGCCAGCAGCTCATTCGGGACAGGGGGTGGCTACACCTTC.

This rearrangement joins TRBV7-2 to TRBJ1-4; 8 bases agree with TRBD1. Germline V CDR1 and CDR2: SGHTA, FQGNSA. The CDR3 length is 14 residues. V dropped 8 bases and J dropped 6; count of bases not matched to a gene: 8. As DNA, the CDR3 is TGTGCCAGCTGCAGGGGGCGCAGGGATGAAAAACTGTTTTTT. Encoded protein: CASCRGRRDEKLFF.

The CDR3 here is CASGRGGYEQYF. The CDR3 nucleotides are TGTGCCAGCGGGCGGGGGGGCTACGAGCAGTACTTC. The V and J genes are TRBV6-6 and TRBJ2-7; TRBD2 agrees at 9 bases. This CDR3 spans 12 amino acids. Germline CDR1 is MNHNY and CDR2 is SVGAGI (reference sequence). After removal of 8 bases from V and 3 bases from J, the junction contained 2 bases not matched to a gene.

This clone was recorded a few times. The chain carries TRBV11-3 and TRBJ2-1; D may be TRBD2 (5 bases). V was shortened by 2 bases and J by 5 bases, with 13 bases between the two germline ends. Germline values: CDR1 SGHNT, CDR2 YENEEA. The CDR3 is 15 residues long. The CDR3 reads CASSLFGDLHNEQFF. In DNA form, the CDR3 reads TGTGCCAGCAGCTTATTCGGGGATTTACACAATGAGCAGTTCTTC.

This clone has more than one count but fewer than ten. The V gene is TRBV5-1, the J gene TRBJ1-4, with D uncertain. The CDR3 runs to 13 residues. Germline V gene lookup returns CDR1 SGHRS and CDR2 YFSETQ. Trimming took 4 bases from V and 3 from J, leaving 7 bases between them. The CDR3 loop is CASSLYANEKLFF. The CDR3 bases are TGCGCCAGCAGCCTGTATGCTAATGAAAAACTGTTTTTT.

This CDR3 reads CAISESRGGGQPQHF. The CDR3 DNA reads TGTGCCATCAGTGAGTCGAGGGGAGGGGGTCAGCCCCAGCATTTT. The rearrangement uses TRBV10-3 and TRBJ1-5; TRBD1 might be the D (6 bases). The CDR3 has 15 residues. Germline-derived CDR1 and CDR2 are ENHRY and SYGVKD. The V end was cut by 0 bases, the J end by 6 bases, with 12 bases between.

This clone appeared a few times. The chain carries TRBV7-9 and TRBJ1-2; D remains unclear. CDR3 length: 14 amino acids. Trimming cost V 5 bases and J 5 bases, with 15 bases left between them. Germline CDR1 and CDR2: SEHNR and FQNEAQ (reference sequence). CDR3 in DNA: TGTGCCAGCAGCCTGAGCCGAGTGGTTTATGGCTACACCTTC. Translation: CASSLSRVVYGYTF.